The 29 T cell receptor beta chains in this list originate from one sample, sequenced in a study of CD4 T cells in relation to SARS-CoV-2 and coronaviruses. Clones were read by immunoSEQ multiplex PCR, and TCRdb kept only the in-frame ones, dropping some. The data hold just over 25,000 clones, with over 60% observed a single time. Before the COVID-19 pandemic, during about 2010-2019, CD4+ T cells were taken from unexposed donors. After approximately 10 days of culture, CD4+ T cells were isolated. These receptors are not linked to any known antigen. The sequencing sample was made of CD4+ T cells from PBMCs, cultured in vitro. The receptors stem from a human donor in good health.

The chain uses TRBV18 and TRBJ2-5, with D hard to call. This CDR3 has 15 amino acids. Germline-derived CDR1 and CDR2 are KGHSH and LQKENI. V gave up 2 bases and J gave up 4 bases, with 14 bases separating them. The CDR3 here is CASSPGLGFTETQYF. CDR3 nucleotides: TGTGCCAGCTCACCAGGTCTAGGGTTCACAGAGACCCAGTACTTC.

This clone occurred a few times. The chain joins TRBV3-1 (or the pseudogene TRBV3-2) to TRBJ1-2, with 7 bases identical to TRBD1. Germline loops: CDR1 LGHDT, CDR2 YNNKEL (reference sequence). This CDR3 has 13 amino acids. Trimming removed 4 bases from V and 3 bases from J; junction bases left unmatched: 2. The CDR3 nucleotides read TGTGCCAGCAGCCTCGGGACAGACTATGGCTACACCTTC. Residues: CASSLGTDYGYTF.

The chain has TRBV9 and TRBJ1-2; D is undetermined. V lost 2 bases and J lost 5, with 16 bases in between. The V gene's germline CDR1 is SGDLS and CDR2 YYNGEE. The CDR3 loop spans 15 amino acids. The CDR3 region is CASSVGPKGEYGYTF. CDR3 in DNA: TGTGCCAGCAGCGTCGGTCCAAAGGGAGAATATGGCTACACCTTC. The full variable domain, rest sourced from reference TRBV9 and TRBJ1-2, is DSGVTQTPKHLITATGQRVTLRCSPRSGDLSVYWYQQSLDQGLQFLIQYYNGEERAKGNILERFSAQQFPDLHSELNLSSLELGDSALYFCASSVGPKGEYGYTFGSGTRLTVV.

The gene calls are TRBV29-1 and TRBJ1-2, with TRBD1 identical over 9 bases. V gave up 6 bases and J gave up 2 bases; unmatched junction bases: 4. CDR1 is SQVTM and CDR2 is ANQGSEA in the germline V gene. The CDR3 consists of 13 residues. The CDR3: CSVSGQGNYGYTF. DNA of the CDR3: TGCAGCGTATCGGGACAGGGAAACTATGGCTACACCTTC.

This clone was seen a few times. The rearrangement joins TRBV6-5 to TRBJ1-5, with D possibly matching TRBD1 (6 bases). CDR1 is MNHEY and CDR2 is SVGAGI in the germline V gene. Trimming stripped 7 bases from V and 2 bases from J, with 15 bases between. CDR3 length: 15 residues. The CDR3 is CASIITGNGNQPQHF. The CDR3 nucleotides read TGTGCCAGCATTATAACAGGGAATGGCAATCAGCCCCAGCATTTT.

The chain recombines TRBV7-2 with TRBJ2-3; 13 nucleotides align to TRBD2. Germline V gene sequence: CDR1 SGHTA, CDR2 FQGNSA. The CDR3 consists of 15 residues. Trimming cost V 1 base and J 14 bases; bases outside gene matches: 9. CDR3 DNA sequence: TGTGCCAGCAGCTTAGGAACTAGCGGGGGGGGTTGGAGGTATTTT. This codes for CASSLGTSGGGWRYF.

This clone occurred once. The chain combines TRBV3-1 (or the pseudogene TRBV3-2) with TRBJ1-2; the D gene is possibly TRBD1 (6 bases). V lost 1 base and J lost 8, with 17 bases in between. CDR1 and CDR2 (germline): LGHDT, YNNKEL (reference sequence). CDR3 size: 15 residues. The CDR3 DNA reads TGTGCCAGCAGCCAAGGAAAGGACAGTTCTATGGGCTACACCTTC. It yields the protein CASSQGKDSSMGYTF.

The chain is built from TRBV10-3 and TRBJ2-3, with a weak D call TRBD2 (7 bases). The CDR3 extends over 15 amino acids. Between the trimmed V and J ends, which lost 6 bases and 2 bases, there was a span of 15 bases. CDR1 is ENHRY, CDR2 SYGVKD, per germline. The CDR3 spells CAIRVGGGATDTQYF. The CDR3 bases are TGTGCCATCAGGGTAGGGGGGGGCGCCACAGATACGCAGTATTTT.

The chain carries TRBV19 and TRBJ1-2; D is undetermined. The CDR3 is made up of 18 amino acids. The V end was cut by 3 bases, the J end by 3 bases, with 23 bases between. CDR1 LNHDA and CDR2 SQIVND come from the germline V gene (reference sequence). CDR3 DNA: TGTGCCAGTAGTATGGCCGTCGCCGATTTCGGACGGGACTATGGCTACACCTTC. Its translation: CASSMAVADFGRDYGYTF.

The J gene is TRBJ1-2, the V gene TRBV6-2 or TRBV6-3; perhaps TRBD1 as D (5 bases). Trimming pared 2 bases from V and 2 bases from J, leaving 18 bases between. Germline CDR1 reads MNHEY; CDR2 reads SVGEGT. The CDR3 totals 17 residues. In DNA, the CDR3 is TGTGCCAGCAGTTACCCAGGGCAACTAACGACAAACTATGGCTACACCTTC. Protein: CASSYPGQLTTNYGYTF.

The chain couples TRBV5-1 to TRBJ2-1, with D maybe TRBD2 (7 bases). V was clipped by 5 bases and J by 4 bases, with 16 bases between them. CDR3 length: 15 residues. CDR1 SGHRS and CDR2 YFSETQ come from the germline V gene. Here the CDR3 DNA reads TGCGCCAGCAGTCTTGGGGCGGGGGCTTACAATGAGCAGTTCTTC. Its protein product is CASSLGAGAYNEQFF.

The chain uses TRBV10-3 and TRBJ1-6; 9 nucleotides align to TRBD1. CDR3 length: 15 amino acids. CDR1 is ENHRY, CDR2 SYGVKD, per germline. J lost 13 bases, V lost 2 bases, and 9 bases had no gene match. CDR3 in DNA: TGTGCCATCAGTGAGGGGGGACAGGGAGGCTCGCCCCTCCACTTT. Its translation is CAISEGGQGGSPLHF.

This clone occurred a few times. Other DNA sequences in the sample encode the same CDR3. This chain links TRBV7-9 with TRBJ1-5, with D unresolved. Germline V gene sequence: CDR1 SEHNR, CDR2 FQNEAQ (reference sequence). CDR3 length: 12 residues. Trimming removed 3 bases at V and 3 bases at J, with 3 bases between. CDR3 sequence reads: CASSLPNQPQHF. CDR3 bases: TGTGCCAGCAGCTTGCCCAATCAGCCCCAGCATTTT.

CDR3 protein: CASSEERRRAGNTIYF. Here the CDR3 DNA reads TGTGCCAGCAGTGAGGAAAGACGGAGGGCTGGAAACACCATATATTTT. This chain connects TRBV6-1 to TRBJ1-3; D is undetermined. The CDR3 sequence is 16 residues long. V was shortened by 3 bases and J by 2 bases, with 14 bases between the two germline ends. Germline V gene sequence: CDR1 MNHNS, CDR2 SASEGT.

This clone turned up a few times. The genes are TRBV7-2 and TRBJ1-1, with TRBD1 as a possible D gene (6 bases). The CDR3 has 16 amino acids. The germline CDR1 and CDR2 sequences are SGHTA and FQGNSA. Trimming took off 4 bases at V and 5 bases at J, with 20 bases between the two ends. CDR3: CASSSRIGGEGTEAFF. CDR3 coding DNA: TGTGCCAGCAGCTCCCGGATAGGGGGAGAAGGTACTGAAGCTTTCTTT.

V usage is TRBV2 and J usage is TRBJ2-5; D is perhaps TRBD1 (6 bases). The germline V and J ends were trimmed by 7 bases and 5 bases, with 11 bases remaining between them. This CDR3 has 12 amino acids. The germline V gene has CDR1 SNHLY and CDR2 FYNNEI. CDR3 loop: CASTGDPETQYF. CDR3 nucleotides: TGTGCCAGCACAGGGGATCCGGAGACCCAGTACTTC.

This chain connects TRBV7-8 to TRBJ1-5; weak D call: TRBD1 (5 bases). CDR1 and CDR2 from the germline V gene are SGHVS and FQNEAQ. The V and J ends lost 4 bases and 2 bases respectively, with 12 bases between them. This CDR3 comprises 15 residues. Written as DNA, the CDR3 is TGTGCCAGCAGCTCCCGGGGGGGACGCAATCAGCCCCAGCATTTT. Encoded protein: CASSSRGGRNQPQHF.

The chain combines TRBV4-3 with TRBJ1-2; D unclear. Trimming cost V 1 base and J 4 bases, with 13 bases left between them. The V gene's germline CDR1 is LGHNA and CDR2 YSLEER. The CDR3 is made up of 15 amino acids. The CDR3 spells CASSQVGVGSYGYTF. In nucleotides, the CDR3 is TGCGCCAGCAGCCAAGTGGGAGTGGGCAGCTATGGCTACACCTTC.

This rearrangement joins TRBV6-5 to TRBJ1-5, with D perhaps TRBD1 (6 bases). V was pared by 6 bases and J by 2 bases, with 8 bases between. CDR1 and CDR2 (germline): MNHEY, SVGAGI. The CDR3 covers 13 residues. CDR3 in DNA: TGTGCCAGCAGCTACAGGGGCAATCAGCCCCAGCATTTT. This translates into CASSYRGNQPQHF.

The chain carries TRBV28 and TRBJ2-2, with TRBD1 as a possible D gene (6 bases). This CDR3 is built from 17 residues. Germline CDR1 is MDHEN and CDR2 is SYDVKM. V lost 3 bases, J lost 0 bases, and 14 bases lay in between. CDR3 loop: CASSFRGLVPNTGELFF. CDR3 coding DNA: TGTGCCAGCAGTTTCAGGGGTCTTGTGCCGAACACCGGGGAGCTGTTTTTT. The full variable domain, its missing parts supplied by reference TRBV28 and TRBJ2-2, is DVKVTQSSRYLVKRTGEKVFLECVQDMDHENMFWYRQDPGLGLRLIYFSYDVKMKEKGDIPEGYSVSREKKERFSLILESASTNQTSMYLCASSFRGLVPNTGELFFGEGSRLTVL.

V and J are TRBV5-1 and TRBJ2-5; weak D call: TRBD2 (7 bases). V lost 5 bases and J lost 4, with 15 bases in between. CDR3 length: 14 residues. Per germline, CDR1 SGHRS and CDR2 YFSETQ. This CDR3 reads CASRDAGATETQYF. CDR3 DNA sequence: TGCGCCAGCAGAGATGCGGGGGCCACAGAGACCCAGTACTTC.

V gene TRBV9 combines with J gene TRBJ2-2; D is ambiguous. Germline V gene data show CDR1 as SGDLS and CDR2 as YYNGEE. The CDR3 spans 13 residues. V lost 1 base to trimming and J lost 3 bases, with 4 bases between them. CDR3 bases: TGTGCCAGCAGCGTATTGCACACCGGGGAGCTGTTTTTT. This translates into CASSVLHTGELFF. Using reference TRBV9 and TRBJ2-2 for the parts outside the CDR3, the full variable domain is DSGVTQTPKHLITATGQRVTLRCSPRSGDLSVYWYQQSLDQGLQFLIQYYNGEERAKGNILERFSAQQFPDLHSELNLSSLELGDSALYFCASSVLHTGELFFGEGSRLTVL.

The rearrangement links TRBV18 to TRBJ1-1; maybe TRBD1 (5 bases). The germline V and J ends were trimmed by 5 bases and 0 bases, with 13 bases remaining between them. In germline, CDR1 is KGHSH, CDR2 LQKENI. The CDR3 covers 15 residues. CDR3 coding DNA: TGTGCCAGCTCAGGGGGGACGGACATGAACACTGAAGCTTTCTTT. Translating gives CASSGGTDMNTEAFF.

This clone came up a few times. The rearrangement uses TRBV5-1 and TRBJ2-2; TRBD2 might be the D (5 bases). Trimming cost V 3 bases and J 10 bases, with 16 bases left between them. This CDR3 region has 14 residues. From germline, CDR1 is SGHRS and CDR2 YFSETQ. This CDR3 reads CASSSAAEVEELFF. The CDR3 nucleotides read TGCGCCAGCAGCTCAGCGGCGGAGGTGGAGGAGCTGTTTTTT.

This clone has more than one count but fewer than ten. The chain couples TRBV4-1 to TRBJ1-6; no clear D. Germline V gives CDR1 MGHRA, CDR2 YSYEKL. V dropped 1 base and J dropped 10 bases, with 5 bases sitting between them. This CDR3 is 12 amino acids long. The CDR3 spells CASSQGGSPLHF. In DNA form, the CDR3 reads TGCGCCAGCAGCCAAGGTGGCTCACCCCTCCACTTT.

The chain joins TRBV19 to TRBJ2-3; 11 bases align to TRBD2. Trimming cost V 1 base and J 5 bases; bases outside gene matches: 5. Germline assignment: CDR1 LNHDA and CDR2 SQIVND (reference sequence). CDR3 length: 16 amino acids. CDR3 residues: CASSIVGTSGGDTQYF. The CDR3 DNA is TGTGCCAGTAGTATAGTAGGGACTAGCGGAGGAGATACGCAGTATTTT.

V and J are TRBV27 and TRBJ2-7; D unclear. This CDR3 contains 14 residues. Germline V gives CDR1 MNHEY, CDR2 SMNVEV (reference sequence). V lost 2 bases, J lost 2 bases, and 10 bases lay in between. The CDR3 sequence is CASSLLGPPYEQYF. The CDR3 nucleotides read TGTGCCAGCAGTTTACTGGGCCCTCCCTACGAGCAGTACTTC.

CDR3 bases: TGTGCCAGCAGTTACAGGACCCGCTACACCGGGGAGCTGTTTTTT. It codes for CASSYRTRYTGELFF. The chain uses TRBV6-5 and TRBJ2-2; no clear D. The CDR3 runs to 15 residues. The V end was cut by 2 bases, the J end by 3 bases, with 10 bases between. CDR1 MNHEY and CDR2 SVGAGI come from the germline V gene.

This chain uses TRBV9 with TRBJ1-1, with D possibly being TRBD1 (6 bases). There are 15 residues in the CDR3. V dropped 0 bases and J dropped 6 bases, with 15 bases sitting between them. From germline, CDR1 is SGDLS and CDR2 YYNGEE. Here the CDR3 reads CASSVVPGAGSEAFF. CDR3 in DNA: TGTGCCAGCAGCGTAGTGCCGGGGGCGGGGTCTGAAGCTTTCTTT.